This TCR beta chain originates from a study of CD8 T cells in ankylosing spondylitis. About this clonotype itself: Its antigen is unknown.

General observations from the study: CD8+ by phenotype, disease-linked clones were relatively rare in peripheral blood. Clones tied to disease were said to be significantly enriched in matched ankylosing spondylitis synovial fluid.

The germline CDR1 and CDR2 sequences are MGHRA and YSYEKL. Trimming at V came to 3 bases and at J to 2 bases, leaving 0 bases not matched to a gene. CDR3 length: 16 residues. Each CDR3 protein gets one entry after TCRdb re-called the 5' RACE reads with MiXCR. The data hold 340,000 or so distinct CDR3 sequences, with roughly 14% observed a single time. The specimen was blood, either unsorted or a sorted T cell fraction (not recorded which). This sequence joins TRBV4-1 and TRBJ2-1; 14 nucleotides agree with TRBD2. This clonotype was sampled from a male donor with ankylosing spondylitis or in good health (not recorded which). The CDR3 DNA reads TGCGCCAGCAGCCAGGGACTAGCGGGAGCCTACAATGAGCAGTTCTTC. This gives the protein CASSQGLAGAYNEQFF.